This T cell receptor (beta chain) originates from a study of blood T cells in healthy people across ages. A sample-barcoded 5' primer and a J-beta primer mix were used in a second PCR of about 6 to 11 cycles. A template-switch adaptor that had 12 random nucleotides put a tag on each cDNA molecule. Via MiXCR, TCRdb re-called the 5' RACE reads, giving one row per CDR3 protein. The table shows approximately 820,000 distinct CDR3 sequences, with roughly 44% occurring only once. In its sample, this clonotype was seen a few times. Germline-derived CDR1 and CDR2 are SGHTA and FQGNSA. This CDR3 region has 13 residues. V lost 5 bases and J 8 bases, leaving 15 bases between the germline ends. Total RNA, at least 5.5 micrograms per sample, came from PBMCs.

The sample comprised blood. The TCR originated in a man aged 55-75 years in good health. The V call is TRBV7-2, the J call TRBJ1-2, with D possibly matching TRBD1 (6 bases). The CDR3 coding sequence is TGTGCCAGCAGCCCGGACAGCCTGGGAGGCTACACCTTC. Its protein product is CASSPDSLGGYTF.